The table lists the clone carrying this T cell receptor (beta chain) with a few counts. What it recognizes is unknown. The CDR3 contains 14 residues. Germline V gives CDR1 SGHRS, CDR2 YFSETQ. Trimming took 2 bases from V and 2 from J, leaving 11 bases between them. This sample is part of a study of beta chain features in type 1 diabetes. Study-wide points: In the patient group, naive, central memory and Treg TCRB repertoires seemed more alike than in the healthy donor group.

Expressed TCRB transcripts got sequenced, as all isolated RNA was reverse transcribed. Measured with immunoSEQ multiplex PCR; TCRdb has only the in-frame clones, and not every one. The sample carries about 290,000 clones, 8% recorded once. The TCR originated in a woman between 18 and 29 years old in good health. The sample was central memory CD4+ T cells from blood. This rearrangement joins TRBV5-1 to TRBJ2-7; D unresolved. The CDR3 DNA reads TGCGCCAGCAGCTTTGGAACAGTGACCTACGAGCAGTACTTC. This gives the protein CASSFGTVTYEQYF.